Presented here are 30 T cell receptor beta chains from one specimen sequenced in a study of a mutant IDH1 vaccine in newly diagnosed glioma. Their cognate antigens are unknown. The time point was: week 11, during vaccination. Each dose of the vaccine consisted of 300 ug of mutant IDH1 20-mer peptide, with topical imiquimod. Some clones are missing from TCRdb's copy, which holds only in-frame ones; the method was immunoSEQ multiplex PCR. The sample lists about 62,000 clones; 75% to 90% were seen once. The specimen comprised PBMCs, sampled from a glioma patient whose treatment included an IDH1 peptide vaccine. The receptors were gathered from a man aged 35 to 55 with glioma.

To note about this clone: This sample includes further DNA sequences coding for the same CDR3. The chain uses TRBV6-5 and TRBJ1-6; D unresolved. Per germline, CDR1 MNHEY and CDR2 SVGAGI. Trimming shortened V by 4 bases and J by 8 bases, and 12 bases separated the two germline ends. The CDR3 covers 14 residues. CDR3 coding DNA: TGTGCCAGCAGTTCAAGCCGAAGGGATTCACCCCTCCACTTT. Amino acid sequence: CASSSSRRDSPLHF.

The J gene is TRBJ1-5, the V gene TRBV15, with 10 nucleotides matching TRBD1. The V gene end was trimmed by 5 bases and the J gene end by 8 bases; junction bases not matched to a gene: 9. The CDR3 totals 15 residues. Germline V CDR1 and CDR2: LNHNV, YYDKDF (reference sequence). CDR3 protein: CATSGDRGGREPQHF. The DNA for the CDR3 is TGTGCCACCAGCGGGGACAGGGGCGGAAGGGAGCCCCAGCATTTT.

The CDR3 loop reads CASSLDTGMNTEAFF. For the CDR3, the DNA is TGCGCCAGCAGCTTGGATACAGGGATGAACACTGAAGCTTTCTTT. V gene TRBV5-1 combines with J gene TRBJ1-1; D perhaps matches TRBD1 (6 bases). V was cut by 0 bases and J by 0 bases, with 9 bases left in between. The CDR3 runs 15 residues. CDR1 and CDR2 from the germline V gene are SGHRS and YFSETQ.

This sequence joins TRBV28 and TRBJ1-5; D is unresolved. Trimming cost V 5 bases and J 5 bases, with 19 bases left between them. This CDR3 spans 16 amino acids. Germline V gene data show CDR1 as MDHEN and CDR2 as SYDVKM. The CDR3 DNA reads TGTGCCAGCAGTAGCGATAGGGTCGGTCCTTATCAGCCCCAGCATTTT. Translation gives CASSSDRVGPYQPQHF.

The rearrangement joins TRBV10-1 to TRBJ1-2, with D possibly being TRBD1 (6 bases). This CDR3 region has 13 residues. The V and J ends lost 5 bases and 4 bases respectively, with 11 bases between them. Germline V CDR1 and CDR2: WNHNN, SYGVQD (reference sequence). CDR3: CASSTGSGYGYTF. CDR3 DNA sequence: TGCGCCAGCAGTACAGGGTCTGGCTATGGCTACACCTTC.

The CDR3 is CAIRGLRDREHNEQFF. The CDR3 DNA is TGTGCCATCAGGGGACTCCGGGACAGGGAGCACAATGAGCAGTTCTTC. The rearrangement uses TRBV10-3 and TRBJ2-1; 9 bases match TRBD1. From germline, CDR1 is ENHRY and CDR2 SYGVKD. The CDR3 contains 16 residues. V lost 6 bases, J lost 5 bases, and 11 bases stayed unmatched.

The chain combines TRBV6-5 with TRBJ2-1; 10 bases align to TRBD1. V was pared by 6 bases and J by 9 bases, with 11 bases of the junction left unmatched. This CDR3 spans 15 amino acids. Germline V gives CDR1 MNHEY, CDR2 SVGAGI. CDR3 coding DNA: TGTGCCAGCAGACCCGGGACAGGGGTATTGGGTGAGCAGTTCTTC. Translation: CASRPGTGVLGEQFF.

This chain links TRBV19 with TRBJ2-3; 8 bases are shared with TRBD1. Germline trimming cut 7 bases from V and 4 bases from J; bases unmatched to any gene: 10. The germline V gene has CDR1 LNHDA and CDR2 SQIVND (reference sequence). The CDR3 has 15 residues. The CDR3 spells CASKRDRFSADTQYF. The CDR3 DNA reads as TGTGCCAGTAAAAGGGACAGGTTTAGCGCAGATACGCAGTATTTT.

This clone was counted a single time. This chain connects TRBV7-8 to TRBJ2-7; 11 bases are a match to TRBD2. V lost 6 bases to trimming and J lost 2 bases; unmatched junction nucleotides: 15. The CDR3 sequence is 18 residues long. Germline V gives CDR1 SGHVS, CDR2 FQNEAQ. CDR3 DNA sequence: TGTGCCAGCAGTCCCGGACTAGCGGGCGCGCCGGGGACCTACGAGCAGTACTTC. Protein sequence: CASSPGLAGAPGTYEQYF.

The chain links TRBV6-5 to TRBJ1-6; tentative D call: TRBD1 (5 bases). Trimming shortened V by 2 bases and J by 9 bases, and 14 bases separated the two germline ends. This CDR3 contains 15 residues. Germline lookup yields CDR1 MNHEY and CDR2 SVGAGI. CDR3 sequence: CASSYRGPQGSPLHF. The CDR3 nucleotides read TGTGCCAGCAGTTACCGGGGACCGCAAGGTTCACCCCTCCACTTT.

This chain joins TRBV30 and TRBJ2-6, with D possibly being TRBD2 (6 bases). V was shortened by 3 bases and J by 2 bases, with 8 bases between the two germline ends. CDR3 length equals 14 residues. Germline V CDR1 and CDR2: GTSNPN, SVGIG (reference sequence). CDR3 nucleotides: TGTGCCTGGAGAGCGGGTCCTGGGGCCAACGTCCTGACTTTC. Translating it yields CAWRAGPGANVLTF.

The chain uses TRBV7-2 and TRBJ2-1; D is unresolved. V lost 0 bases and J lost 7, with 4 bases in between. The length of the CDR3 is 12 residues. Germline lookup yields CDR1 SGHTA and CDR2 FQGNSA. The chain's CDR3 is CASSLAVNEQFF. The CDR3 nucleotides read TGTGCCAGCAGCTTAGCCGTTAATGAGCAGTTCTTC.

A word on this clone: One junction end does not reproduce the germline sequence, and a read error may be involved. The rearrangement uses TRBV18 and TRBJ1-4, with D tentatively TRBD1 (6 bases). Germline-derived CDR1 and CDR2 are KGHSH and LQKENI. This CDR3 is 14 amino acids long. In DNA, the CDR3 is TGTGCCAGCTCCCCACGGGGGGCTAGGGAAAAACTGTTTTTT. Translating it yields CASSPRGAREKLFF.

This chain uses TRBV10-3 with TRBJ2-2; 10 nucleotides match TRBD2. Germline assignment: CDR1 ENHRY and CDR2 SYGVKD. The CDR3 contains 19 residues. J was trimmed by 6 bases and V by 3 bases; bases with no gene match: 16. The CDR3 here is CAISEARTSGRAGSGELFF. The CDR3 DNA reads TGTGCCATCAGTGAAGCGCGGACTAGCGGACGGGCCGGGTCCGGGGAGCTGTTTTTT.

This clone was detected once. J is TRBJ2-7 and V is TRBV6-1; 8 bases are shared with TRBD2. V dropped 4 bases and J dropped 0; count of bases not matched to a gene: 8. Germline V gene lookup returns CDR1 MNHNS and CDR2 SASEGT. The CDR3 loop spans 16 amino acids. The CDR3 loop reads CASSVGSGASSYEQYV. The CDR3 DNA follows: TGTGCCAGCAGTGTCGGTAGCGGGGCTAGCTCCTACGAGCAGTACGTC.

The count of this clone is one. The chain carries TRBV28 and TRBJ2-2; D is ambiguous. Germline V lookup: CDR1 MDHEN, CDR2 SYDVKM. The CDR3 is 14 residues long. The V gene lost 7 bases and the J gene lost 2 bases, with 11 bases spanning the gap. The CDR3 region is CASNVPSNTGELFF. For the CDR3, the DNA is TGTGCCAGCAATGTTCCTTCAAACACCGGGGAGCTGTTTTTT. Supplemented by reference TRBV28 and TRBJ2-2, the full variable domain reads DVKVTQSSRYLVKRTGEKVFLECVQDMDHENMFWYRQDPGLGLRLIYFSYDVKMKEKGDIPEGYSVSREKKERFSLILESASTNQTSMYLCASNVPSNTGELFFGEGSRLTVL.

V and J are TRBV10-3 and TRBJ2-7, with 8 bases that match TRBD2. CDR1 ENHRY and CDR2 SYGVKD come from the germline V gene. The CDR3 spans 11 residues. Germline trimming cut 10 bases from V and 2 bases from J; bases unmatched to any gene: 1. The CDR3 loop reads CASGGPYEQYF. CDR3 nucleotides: TGTGCCAGCGGGGGGCCCTACGAGCAGTACTTC.

This clone has only one observation. The chain carries TRBV7-6 and TRBJ2-2; 9 bases fit TRBD1. The CDR3 runs to 17 residues. Trimming removed 5 bases from V and 0 bases from J; junction bases left unmatched: 7. Per germline, CDR1 SGHVS and CDR2 FNYEAQ. The CDR3 loop reads CASSLRGQGTNTGELFF. In DNA form, the CDR3 reads TGTGCCAGCAGCCTAAGGGGACAGGGAACGAACACCGGGGAGCTGTTTTTT.

This rearrangement joins TRBV6-1 to TRBJ2-1, with 10 bases identical to TRBD2. The length of the CDR3 is 14 residues. Germline-derived CDR1 and CDR2 are MNHNS and SASEGT. V dropped 9 bases and J dropped 6; count of bases not matched to a gene: 8. CDR3 bases: TGTGCCAGTAGGGGACCTAGCGGGGGCAATGAGCAGTTCTTC. Protein product: CASRGPSGGNEQFF.

The rearrangement links TRBV28 to TRBJ2-1; no definite D call. Germline V gives CDR1 MDHEN, CDR2 SYDVKM. V dropped 6 bases and J dropped 0 bases, with 15 bases sitting between them. This CDR3 spans 16 amino acids. CDR3: CASSQRPKSSYNEQFF. Written as DNA, the CDR3 is TGTGCCAGCAGCCAAAGACCCAAGAGCTCCTACAATGAGCAGTTCTTC.

The chain is built from TRBV9 and TRBJ2-7; 7 bases match TRBD2. The CDR3 loop spans 14 amino acids. The trim removed 2 bases at V and 7 bases at J, leaving 9 bases unmatched. Germline V lookup: CDR1 SGDLS, CDR2 YYNGEE. The CDR3 loop is CASSVGGSTAEQYF. CDR3 nucleotide sequence: TGTGCCAGCAGCGTCGGCGGGAGTACTGCTGAGCAGTACTTC.

The V and J genes are TRBV7-9 and TRBJ2-3; 9 positions agree with TRBD1. This CDR3 spans 16 amino acids. Germline V gene data show CDR1 as SEHNR and CDR2 as FQNEAQ (reference sequence). V was pared by 5 bases and J by 0 bases, with 6 bases of the junction left unmatched. The CDR3 is CASSLPGQGSTDTQYF. The CDR3, as DNA: TGTGCCAGCAGCCTCCCGGGACAGGGAAGCACAGATACGCAGTATTTT.

The chain recombines TRBV4-1 with TRBJ2-3; no clear D. This CDR3 has 13 residues. V was trimmed by 0 bases and J by 2 bases, leaving 3 bases between them. Germline lookup yields CDR1 MGHRA and CDR2 YSYEKL. Here the CDR3 DNA reads TGCGCCAGCAGCCAAGATCACACAGATACGCAGTATTTT. It is translated as CASSQDHTDTQYF.

This chain links TRBV6-1 with TRBJ2-3; 10 nucleotides align to TRBD1. CDR1 is MNHNS and CDR2 is SASEGT in the germline V gene. The CDR3 is 15 residues long. V shed 7 bases, J shed 6 bases, and the junction held 10 bases outside the gene matches. CDR3 coding DNA: TGTGCCAGCATCTGGGACAGGGGTTCAGGGGATACGCAGTATTTT. It encodes CASIWDRGSGDTQYF.

The J gene is TRBJ2-6, the V gene TRBV2; a possible D gene is TRBD1 (5 bases). V was cut by 4 bases and J by 0 bases, with 10 bases left in between. CDR1 SNHLY and CDR2 FYNNEI come from the germline V gene. This CDR3 spans 16 amino acids. CDR3 bases: TGTGCCAGCAGTGCGGACCAGGGCTCTGGGGCCAACGTCCTGACTTTC. Encoded protein: CASSADQGSGANVLTF.

The chain uses TRBV4-1 and TRBJ2-1, with 8 bases that match TRBD2. The ends lost 0 bases at V and 8 bases at J; junction bases unmatched: 6. Germline V gene data show CDR1 as MGHRA and CDR2 as YSYEKL. CDR3 length equals 15 residues. DNA of the CDR3: TGCGCCAGCAGCCAAGAGCGGGGGGCTGTGGATGAGCAGTTCTTC. This sequence encodes CASSQERGAVDEQFF.

This clone was counted only a few times. The chain combines TRBV4-3 with TRBJ2-7, with TRBD2 matching over 11 bases. Per the germline V gene, CDR1 is LGHNA and CDR2 is YSLEER. Unmatched junction bases numbered 5, after V lost 1 base and J lost 9 bases. This CDR3 is 14 amino acids long. This CDR3 is CASSQVAGGEGQYF. Here the CDR3 DNA reads TGCGCCAGCAGCCAAGTAGCGGGAGGGGAGGGGCAGTACTTC.

This chain uses TRBV28 with TRBJ1-2; D ambiguous. From germline, CDR1 is MDHEN and CDR2 SYDVKM. The CDR3 is 14 residues long. V shed 4 bases and J shed 4 bases, with 13 bases lying between them. CDR3 coding DNA: TGTGCCAGCAGTTCCAATGCCGGTCCCTATGGCTACACCTTC. The encoded protein is CASSSNAGPYGYTF.

The chain links TRBV4-1 to TRBJ1-5; 7 nucleotides line up with TRBD1. This CDR3 is built from 15 residues. With V trimmed by 0 bases and J by 4 bases, 3 bases remained unmatched. CDR1 and CDR2 from the germline V gene are MGHRA and YSYEKL. In nucleotides, the CDR3 is TGCGCCAGCAGCCAAGAGCAGGGGGATAATCAGCCCCAGCATTTT. This translates into CASSQEQGDNQPQHF.

This clone was recorded only once. This chain joins TRBV28 and TRBJ1-2; D unclear. The V end lost 7 bases, the J end lost 3 bases, and 9 bases lay between the germline ends. Germline CDR1 is MDHEN and CDR2 is SYDVKM. The CDR3 is 12 residues long. For the CDR3, the DNA is TGTGCCAGCACCGGAAGTTACTATGGCTACACCTTC. It encodes CASTGSYYGYTF.